This TCR beta chain was obtained from a study of cytomegalovirus exposure and HLA in healthy donors. In germline, CDR1 is SGHRS, CDR2 YFSETQ. V dropped 1 base and J dropped 4; count of bases not matched to a gene: 4. The CDR3 is 15 residues long. The PCR used 60 Vbeta and 13 Jbeta primers. Here immunoSEQ multiplex PCR was the method, and the copy in TCRdb shows in-frame clones only, minus some. Seen here are roughly 180,000 clones, around 80% observed once, and the top ten hold approximately 2.3%. Sequences were obtained from PBMCs. The TCR comes from a male donor in good health and CMV-seronegative. This sequence joins TRBV5-1 and TRBJ2-3; 9 nucleotides match TRBD2. The CDR3 sequence: CASSLSSGTPDTQYF. CDR3 nucleotide sequence: TGCGCCAGCAGCTTGTCTAGCGGGACGCCAGATACGCAGTATTTT.